This T cell receptor beta chain was captured in a study of shared clonotypes between healthy human individuals. Using immunoSEQ multiplex PCR, the repertoire was profiled, and TCRdb retains in-frame clones only, with some absent. Among approximately 500,000 clones listed, about 96% were seen once. The CDR3 loop spans 24 amino acids. The table lists this clone with a count of one. The origin of this receptor is a woman between 25 and 40 years old in good health. The rearrangement links TRBV21-1 to TRBJ1-5. TRBV21-1 is labeled a pseudogene. The sequenced material came from naive CD4+ T cells sorted from blood. Subset described: CD45RA+ positively selected. The CDR3: CASSKGRGEIIARRPGWSNQPQHF. CDR3 nucleotides: TGTGCCAGCAGCAAAGGTCGGGGGGAGATTATAGCAAGGCGCCCGGGGTGGAGCAATCAGCCCCAGCATTTT.